The rows below give T cell receptor beta chains drawn from one sample of a study of cytomegalovirus exposure and HLA in healthy donors. Sequenced by immunoSEQ multiplex PCR; TCRdb stores in-frame clones only, minus some. The sample yields some 180,000 clones, roughly 80% seen once. Sequencing was carried out using PBMCs. These receptor sequences come from a man between 35 and 55 years old in good health and CMV-seronegative. Each CDR3 is given with its conserved first and last residue. Some rows have no size entry. The others give once, few or many, or a class for an expanded clone.

clone size	V gene	J gene	CDR3 protein
-	TRBV5-4	TRBJ2-3	CASSPRGGSTDTQYF
-	TRBV6-5	TRBJ1-3	CASYARTGGGNTIYF
-	TRBV25-1	TRBJ2-7	CASSQRPGNEQYF
-	TRBV29-1	TRBJ1-1	CSSRPPGSTEAFF
-	TRBV5-1	TRBJ1-4	CASSFFGGTGSEKLFF
few	TRBV28	TRBJ1-4	CASSLAEGGGMEGEKLFF
-	TRBV5-1	TRBJ2-1	CASRYLSGSGAEQFF
few	TRBV19	TRBJ2-6	CASSIATGVSSGANVLTF
-	TRBV7-2	TRBJ2-1	CASSLGRGTYNEQFF
few	TRBV4-1	TRBJ1-4	CASSQFTDRVSEKLFF
-	TRBV18	TRBJ2-3	CASSRDSLTDTQYF
-	TRBV5-1	TRBJ2-7	CASSRATGSPYEQYF
once	TRBV5-1	TRBJ2-3	CASSVFGLSTDTQYF
-	TRBV28	TRBJ1-2	CASRVGVSNYGYTF
once	TRBV6-4	TRBJ2-3	CASSGTGLPDTQYF
-	TRBV4-2	TRBJ2-7	CASSPGTGLTYEQYF
-	TRBV11-2	TRBJ2-5	CASSLGWAGGPGETQYF
once	TRBV5-1	TRBJ1-1	CASSLIAGSNTEAFF
-	TRBV15	TRBJ2-5	CATSRGQSQETQYF
-	TRBV7-3	TRBJ2-7	CASSLAISHGDSEQYF
-	TRBV15	TRBJ2-7	CATSRTGLTNYEQYF
-	TRBV5-1	TRBJ2-7	CASSLDRVGEQYF
-	TRBV20-1	TRBJ1-1	CSARRETEAFF
-	TRBV2	TRBJ2-1	CASERTYNEQFF
once	TRBV28	TRBJ2-7	CASSRPGTGIYEQYF
-	TRBV7-9	TRBJ2-3	CASSRSGTDTQYF
-	TRBV6-6	TRBJ1-5	CASSYSTGIQPQHF
-	TRBV2	TRBJ1-1	CASRNRGGGNTEAFF
-	TRBV5-5	TRBJ2-3	CASSYKSAGLAGGPSDTQYF
-	TRBV27	TRBJ2-4	CASSLPGKDIQYF
-	TRBV7-9	TRBJ1-1	CASSLTGVLNTEAFF